These 5 T cell receptor beta chains originate from one sample sequenced in a study of cytomegalovirus exposure and HLA in healthy donors. Vbeta (60) and Jbeta (13) primers were used in the PCR. TCRdb keeps only in-frame clones here, not all; method: immunoSEQ multiplex PCR. This table holds roughly 190,000 clones, roughly 87% found once. Sequencing was done on a sample of PBMCs. These receptors were collected from a boy younger than 10 in good health and CMV-seronegative.

The chain links TRBV16 to TRBJ1-2; TRBD1 aligns across 7 bases. Looked up from germline, CDR1 is KGHSY and CDR2 is FQNENV. Losses at the gene ends were 0 bases for V and 0 bases for J; bases not matched to a gene: 10. The CDR3 sequence is 18 residues long. The CDR3, as DNA: TGTGCCAGCAGCCAATCAACGACAGGGTTTAGAGCTAACTATGGCTACACCTTC. Translated: CASSQSTTGFRANYGYTF.

A single count supports this clone. The chain employs TRBV28 and TRBJ1-1; possibly TRBD1 for D (6 bases). V shed 6 bases and J shed 4 bases, with 18 bases lying between them. Germline V gives CDR1 MDHEN, CDR2 SYDVKM. The CDR3 sequence is 15 residues long. The CDR3 here is CASSPTEGGATEAFF. In DNA form, the CDR3 reads TGTGCCAGCAGCCCAACCGAAGGGGGGGCCACTGAAGCTTTCTTT. Full variable domain (outside the CDR3, taken from reference TRBV28 and TRBJ1-1): DVKVTQSSRYLVKRTGEKVFLECVQDMDHENMFWYRQDPGLGLRLIYFSYDVKMKEKGDIPEGYSVSREKKERFSLILESASTNQTSMYLCASSPTEGGATEAFFGQGTRLTVV.

The chain combines TRBV30 with TRBJ2-3, with a tentative D call TRBD1 (5 bases). This CDR3 is 15 amino acids long. Between the trimmed V and J ends, which lost 1 base and 13 bases, there was a span of 24 bases. Germline-derived CDR1 and CDR2 are GTSNPN and SVGIG (reference sequence). As DNA, the CDR3 is TGTGCCTGGAGTGAGGGGATAAATCCAAGTGTTTTCGAGTATTTT. This encodes CAWSEGINPSVFEYF.

The rearrangement joins TRBV6-5 to TRBJ2-7; 7 bases align to TRBD1. The CDR3 is 15 amino acids. J gave up 3 bases and V 5 bases, and 10 bases lay outside the gene matches. CDR1 and CDR2 (germline): MNHEY, SVGAGI. The CDR3 reads CASSMAGTANYEQYF. Written as DNA, the CDR3 is TGTGCCAGCAGTATGGCCGGGACAGCAAACTACGAGCAGTACTTC.

The V call is TRBV30, the J call TRBJ2-1; TRBD2 aligns across 13 bases. From germline, CDR1 is GTSNPN and CDR2 SVGIG (reference sequence). The CDR3 sequence is 15 residues long. The J segment lost 9 bases and the V segment lost 5 bases, leaving 10 bases of the junction unmatched. Written as DNA, the CDR3 is TGTGCCTGGTTTCCCCGACTAGCGGGGGGAGCTGAGCAGTTCTTC. Translation gives CAWFPRLAGGAEQFF.